Below, one T cell receptor (beta chain) is given with its context. This specimen belongs to a study of T cells in localized non-small cell lung cancer. Assay used: immunoSEQ multiplex PCR; TCRdb lists only in-frame clones, some missing. Of roughly 28,000 clones detected, more than 75% appear once; the ten largest clones hold less than 5%. Germline V gives CDR1 MNHNS, CDR2 SASEGT. The length of the CDR3 is 14 residues. Trimming took 5 bases from V and 4 from J; bases not matched to a gene: 6. This chain links TRBV6-1 with TRBJ2-3; 7 bases map to TRBD1. This TCR came from a woman aged 40 to 75 with stage I lung adenocarcinoma. The sequencing used peripheral blood, collected before any cancer treatment. The CDR3 sequence is CASSPGQVADTQYF. Written as DNA, the CDR3 is TGTGCCAGCAGTCCAGGACAGGTCGCAGATACGCAGTATTTT.